The 23 T cell receptor beta chains reported below all come from one sample, sequenced in a study of tumor-infiltrating lymphocytes in primary liver carcinoma. Priming with a constant-region primer yielded TCR beta cDNA from roughly 490 ng total RNA. It was through three nested multiplex PCR rounds of slightly modified ARM-PCR that TCR beta libraries arose. The first two PCR rounds used TRBV1-TRBV30 primers with a Cbeta primer, roughly 10 cycles each. Each CDR3 protein is one row after TCRdb ran MiXCR on the multiplex PCR reads. The repertoire has about 330,000 distinct CDR3 sequences, roughly two thirds of them found once; the top ten carry 5.5% to 8%. Unsorted whole blood yielded the blood RNA, and germline DNA was also extracted. Source material: peripheral blood. These receptors all come from a middle-aged man with primary liver carcinoma and hepatitis B virus infection.

This clonotype was found a few times. The chain has TRBV6-5 and TRBJ1-4; D gene ambiguous. V dropped 2 bases and J dropped 3 bases, with 10 bases sitting between them. The CDR3 sequence is 15 residues long. Germline CDR1 and CDR2: MNHEY and SVGAGI. The CDR3 loop is CASSYGGSSNEKLFF. The CDR3 nucleotides are TGTGCCAGCAGTTACGGCGGATCATCTAATGAAAAACTGTTTTTT.

The CDR3 spells CASMHHGANVLTF. The DNA of the CDR3 is TGTGCCAGCATGCATCATGGGGCCAACGTCCTGACTTTC. The chain links TRBV6-1 to TRBJ2-6; unclear D gene. This CDR3 is 13 amino acids long. V lost 7 bases to trimming and J lost 3 bases, with 7 bases between them. Per the germline V gene, CDR1 is MNHNS and CDR2 is SASEGT.

Note on this clonotype: The junction departs from germline at one end; a sequencing error may be responsible. The gene calls are TRBV4-1 and TRBJ1-5; D ambiguous. Germline V gene lookup returns CDR1 MGHRA and CDR2 YSYEKL. The CDR3 has 15 amino acids. The DNA of the CDR3 is TGCGCCAGCAGCCAAAAAAGAGGGAGGAATCGGCCCCAGCATTTT. Protein sequence: CASSQKRGRNRPQHF.

Comment on this clonotype: A junction boundary mismatches the germline segment, possibly from a read error. CDR3 region: CAVSRLAEETQYF. The CDR3 DNA is TGTGCCGTCTCCCGGCTAGCTGAAGAGACCCAATACTTC. The rearrangement joins TRBV6-5 to TRBJ2-5; D may be TRBD2 (5 bases). Per germline, CDR1 MNHEY and CDR2 SVGAGI. The CDR3 consists of 13 residues.

As for this clonotype: A much larger clone lies one base from this, so it may be a read error. The gene calls are TRBV29-1 and TRBJ2-2; TRBD1 or TRBD2 may be the D gene (5 bases each). The CDR3 covers 12 residues. V lost 5 bases and J lost 4, with 8 bases in between. Germline V gene data show CDR1 as SQVTM and CDR2 as ANQGSEA. DNA of the CDR3: TGCAGCGTTACCGGGACCACCGGGGAGCTGTTTTTT. The encoded protein is CSVTGTTGELFF.

This clonotype was observed many times. The genes are TRBV11-2 and TRBJ2-3; TRBD2 agrees at 11 bases. V gave up 2 bases and J gave up 1 base; unmatched junction bases: 11. The CDR3 is 19 amino acids. From germline, CDR1 is SGHAT and CDR2 FQNNGV. CDR3 amino acids: CASSLYLAGGVRGTDTQYF. The CDR3 DNA sequence: TGTGCCAGCAGCTTATATTTAGCGGGAGGGGTTCGGGGCACAGATACGCAGTATTTT.

The chain couples TRBV24-1 to TRBJ2-2, with a possible D match to TRBD1 (5 bases). CDR3 length equals 15 residues. With 6 bases removed from V and 0 bases from J, the gap between germline ends came to 10 bases. CDR1 is KGHDR, CDR2 SFDVKD, per germline. In nucleotides, the CDR3 is TGTGCCACCAGTTGGGGCGGCCCGAACACCGGGGAGCTGTTTTTT. As protein: CATSWGGPNTGELFF.

This clonotype was counted ten times or more. The chain combines TRBV11-2 with TRBJ2-1; 14 nucleotides line up with TRBD2. There are 21 residues in the CDR3. Germline lookup yields CDR1 SGHAT and CDR2 FQNNGV. J gave up 0 bases and V 0 bases, and 10 bases lay outside the gene matches. In DNA, the CDR3 is TGTGCCAGCAGCTTAGAGGCCGCGACTAGCGGGAGGGCGAGCTCCTACAATGAGCAGTTCTTC. Residues: CASSLEAATSGRASSYNEQFF.

This clonotype was picked up a small number of times. One end of the junction fails to match germline, which may point to a read error. The chain combines TRBV14 with TRBJ2-2; D perhaps matches TRBD1 (5 bases). Germline V gives CDR1 SGHDN, CDR2 FVKESK. This CDR3 is built from 15 residues. DNA of the CDR3: TGTGCCAACAGCGAAAGCAGGGAGAACACCGGGGAGCTGTTTTTT. Translating it yields CANSESRENTGELFF.

With respect to this clonotype: Because it lacks the conserved phenylalanine or tryptophan at the end, this CDR3 is likely a read error. V usage is TRBV30 and J usage is TRBJ2-7; D is uncertain. The CDR3 has 11 residues. V gave up 6 bases and J gave up 3 bases, with 9 bases separating them. Looked up from germline, CDR1 is GTSNPN and CDR2 is SVGIG (reference sequence). CDR3 nucleotide sequence: TGTGCCTGCACACAAGGCTACGAGCAGTACATC. Protein: CACTQGYEQYI.

This clonotype was detected many times. The chain uses TRBV7-8 and TRBJ1-1; D may be TRBD1 (6 bases). The CDR3 loop spans 17 amino acids. The germline V gene has CDR1 SGHVS and CDR2 FQNEAQ. V lost 4 bases to trimming and J lost 6 bases, with 24 bases between them. CDR3 residues: CASSSLQGNGGSAEAFF. As DNA, the CDR3 is TGTGCCAGCAGCTCACTTCAGGGGAACGGAGGTAGCGCTGAAGCTTTCTTT.

The chain joins TRBV11-2 to TRBJ2-6; D unclear. The germline V gene has CDR1 SGHAT and CDR2 FQNNGV. The CDR3 contains 14 residues. In DNA form, the CDR3 reads TGTGTGTCCTTAAGAAGCTCTGGGGCCAACGTCCTGACTTTC. This translates into CVSLRSSGANVLTF.

A note on this clonotype: This CDR3 is missing its conserved last phenylalanine or tryptophan, likely due to a read error. This chain uses TRBV11-2 with TRBJ2-7; a possible D gene is TRBD2 (6 bases). CDR1 and CDR2 (germline): SGHAT, FQNNGV. The CDR3 runs to 15 residues. The CDR3 sequence: CASSLVAGTPYEQYI. The CDR3 bases are TGTGCTAGCAGCTTAGTTGCGGGGACTCCCTACGAGCAGTACATC.

Note on this clonotype: A much larger clone differs from this one at a single base, so this may be a read error. This chain connects TRBV10-3 to TRBJ2-7, with TRBD2 as a possible D gene (5 bases). The CDR3 sequence is 14 residues long. Trimming removed 8 bases from V and 5 bases from J, with 19 bases in between. Germline CDR1 reads ENHRY; CDR2 reads SYGVKD. Here the CDR3 DNA reads TGTGCCATCGGACTGTCCATGGGGAGCCACGAGCAGTACTTC. Its translation is CAIGLSMGSHEQYF.

This chain links TRBV30 with TRBJ2-7; D perhaps matches TRBD1 (5 bases). Between the trimmed V and J ends, which lost 1 base and 2 bases, there was a span of 9 bases. The CDR3 is made up of 13 amino acids. CDR1 and CDR2 from the germline V gene are GTSNPN and SVGIG (reference sequence). The CDR3 nucleotides read TGTGCCTGGAGTGGAGGCAGGGCCTACGAGCAGTACTTC. Translating gives CAWSGGRAYEQYF.

About this clonotype itself: The junction departs from the called germline gene at one end, perhaps through a read error. CDR3 sequence: CASSLEDRGGEPQHF. The CDR3 DNA reads TGTGCCAGCAGTTTAGAGGACAGGGGAGGTGAGCCCCAGCATTTT. The J gene is TRBJ1-5, the V gene TRBV11-2, with TRBD1 identical over 9 bases. The CDR3 is made up of 15 amino acids. Germline V lookup: CDR1 SGHAT, CDR2 FQNNGV.

Regarding this clonotype: At one end, the junction sequence differs from germline, possibly due to a read error. The chain combines TRBV29-1 with TRBJ2-4; a weak D match, TRBD1 (8 bases). The CDR3 consists of 14 residues. The germline gives CDR1 SQVTM, CDR2 ANQGSEA. The CDR3: CSVRQGRAKNIQYF. CDR3 bases: TGCAGCGTTCGACAGGGGAGGGCCAAAAACATTCAATACTTC.

On this clonotype: A much larger clone is a single base away; this may be a read error. The CDR3 carries no conserved terminal phenylalanine or tryptophan, so it likely arises from a read error. The chain carries TRBV6-2 or TRBV6-3 and TRBJ2-7; maybe TRBD1 (5 bases). From germline, CDR1 is MNHEY and CDR2 SVGEGT. The CDR3 length is 14 residues. The V end lost 5 bases, the J end lost 3 bases, and 14 bases lay between the germline ends. The CDR3 coding sequence is TGTGCCAGCAGTGGAAGGGGAAGGGACTACGAGCAGTACTTA. Its protein product is CASSGRGRDYEQYL.

Turning to this clonotype: The germline gene is not matched at one end of the junction; a read error may be the cause. CDR3 DNA: TGTGCCAACAGCTTCTCTAGCGAGGCTGTGAATGAGCAGTTCTTC. Translated: CANSFSSEAVNEQFF. This chain connects TRBV5-4 to TRBJ2-1; TRBD2 is a possible D gene (6 bases). This CDR3 has 15 amino acids. Germline loops: CDR1 SGHNT, CDR2 YYREEE (reference sequence).

The rearrangement uses TRBV11-2 and TRBJ2-2; 8 bases are a match to TRBD1. This CDR3 contains 16 residues. Germline V gives CDR1 SGHAT, CDR2 FQNNGV. The junction had 12 bases not matched to a gene; V was cut back by 10 bases and J by 2 bases. This CDR3 is CANNTRQGINTGELFF. The DNA for the CDR3 is TGTGCCAACAACACTCGACAGGGGATAAACACCGGGGAGCTGTTTTTT. Full variable domain (remainder filled in from reference TRBV11-2 and TRBJ2-2): EAGVAQSPRYKIIEKRQSVAFWCNPISGHATLYWYQQILGQGPKLLIQFQNNGVVDDSQLPKDRFSAERLKGVDSTLKIQPAKLEDSAVYLCANNTRQGINTGELFFGEGSRLTVL.

A single count supports this clonotype. J is TRBJ2-1 and V is TRBV4-1, with D unclear. CDR3 size: 16 residues. V lost 0 bases to trimming and J lost 9 bases, with 18 bases between them. The V gene's germline CDR1 is MGHRA and CDR2 YSYEKL. This chain's CDR3 is CASSQEASSSEGEQFF. In nucleotides, the CDR3 is TGCGCCAGCAGCCAAGAGGCCAGCTCATCAGAAGGTGAGCAGTTCTTC.

This clonotype was recorded many times. V gene TRBV29-1 combines with J gene TRBJ2-5; 7 positions agree with TRBD1. Germline assignment: CDR1 SQVTM and CDR2 ANQGSEA. The CDR3 has 11 amino acids. The junction had 3 bases not matched to a gene; V was cut back by 6 bases and J by 5 bases. The CDR3 is CSVNRGETQYF. The CDR3 region has the DNA TGCAGCGTGAACAGGGGCGAGACCCAGTACTTC.

Points on this clonotype: This may arise from a read error, as a much more abundant clone is one base away. The V gene is TRBV12-3 or TRBV12-4, the J gene TRBJ2-3, with D maybe TRBD1 (5 bases). The CDR3 is 13 amino acids. The CDR3 bases are TGTGCCACCTGTACAGGTTTCACAGGTACGCAGTATTTT. Translation: CATCTGFTGTQYF.